The entry below describes one T cell receptor (beta chain). Trimming left V 11 bases short and J 6 bases short, with 6 bases between. This CDR3 has 9 residues. Germline assignment: CDR1 ENHRY and CDR2 SYGVKD. TCRdb's table, derived via immunoSEQ multiplex PCR, lists solely in-frame clones and lacks some. The data show approximately 100,000 clones, with more than 55% seen just once and around 37% held by the top ten. The source of the sample is a study of cytotoxic CD8 clonotypes in ibrutinib-treated CLL. This sample comprised PBMCs, obtained after 24 months of ibrutinib treatment. This sequence was found in a human donor with chronic lymphocytic leukemia. The chain carries TRBV10-3 and TRBJ2-3, with no clear D. The CDR3 spells CARNDTQYF. CDR3 DNA sequence: TGTGCCCGGAACGATACGCAGTATTTT.